A selection of T cell receptor beta chains follows, all from one sample in a study of beta chain features in type 1 diabetes. Here immunoSEQ multiplex PCR was the method, and the copy in TCRdb shows in-frame clones only, minus some. The sample carries hundreds of thousands of clones, roughly 15% recorded once. Sequencing used naive CD4+ T cells from blood. The receptors originated from a young woman in good health. Each CDR3 is given without its conserved first and last residue. Each record gives: V gene, CDR3 protein.

v_gene: TRBV6-5; CDR3aa: ATSVGQGSTDTQY
v_gene: TRBV9; CDR3aa: ASSVAPRVEYEQY
v_gene: TRBV4-2; CDR3aa: ASSQTRSRGKYTEAF
v_gene: TRBV6-5; CDR3aa: ASSYSIGGSYEQY
v_gene: TRBV7-9; CDR3aa: ASSLGRDSTNEKLF
v_gene: TRBV7-2; CDR3aa: ASSFMGIGDTDTQY
v_gene: TRBV7-2; CDR3aa: ASSLLFQRSYEQY
v_gene: TRBV2; CDR3aa: ASRLTLKRELAYEQY
v_gene: TRBV6-1; CDR3aa: ASRRGLNTGELF
v_gene: TRBV7-2; CDR3aa: ASTLSGTTYEQY
v_gene: TRBV6-5; CDR3aa: ASSYSTGGNQPQH
v_gene: TRBV7-9; CDR3aa: ASSLNGRVPDTQY
v_gene: TRBV28; CDR3aa: ASSQTKWTSFAGELF
v_gene: TRBV11-1; CDR3aa: ASSVTREETQY
v_gene: TRBV2; CDR3aa: ASSELGYEQY
v_gene: TRBV6-5; CDR3aa: ASSYSNRGETQY
v_gene: TRBV6-6; CDR3aa: ASRQGTKETQY
v_gene: TRBV2; CDR3aa: ATRSLSYEQY
v_gene: TRBV28; CDR3aa: ASSSRDIETQY
v_gene: TRBV5-1; CDR3aa: ASSLQLAVGAGELF
v_gene: TRBV7-2; CDR3aa: ASTTYSNQPQH
v_gene: TRBV2; CDR3aa: ASIGYLAKETQY
v_gene: TRBV5-6; CDR3aa: ASSSPTTEGEKLF
v_gene: TRBV5-1; CDR3aa: ASSLLIFRTGELF
v_gene: TRBV7-9; CDR3aa: ASSRHRGLGEDTQY
v_gene: TRBV7-9; CDR3aa: ASGRFYEQY
v_gene: TRBV21-1; CDR3aa: ASSNQKWTNLQETQY
v_gene: TRBV18; CDR3aa: ASSPPKSRVLLQF
v_gene: TRBV5-4; CDR3aa: ASSQRPASGELF